This T cell receptor beta chain was captured in a study of T cell responses to AZD1222 COVID-19 vaccine. Study results and limitations: There were mostly white British donors and more females than males, and clonal diversity was possibly underestimated. With two AZD1222 doses given, Spike-specific TCR breadth and depth both rose.

The germline V gene has CDR1 LNHDA and CDR2 SQIVND (reference sequence). This CDR3 spans 17 amino acids. For this clone: Its antigen remains unknown. An end of the junction does not agree with germline; a read error may underlie this.

Sequenced by immunoSEQ multiplex PCR; TCRdb stores in-frame clones only, minus some. The repertoire has about 150,000 clones, 85% to 95% of them found once; the top ten carry 1.3% to 1.5%. This chain connects TRBV19 to TRBJ1-6, with 7 bases matching TRBD1. The sample in question was peripheral blood, obtained on day 0 of AZD1222 vaccination. This sequence was found in an adult in good health. The CDR3 loop reads CASSAAVATGFNPPLHF. CDR3 nucleotides: TGTGCCAGTAGTGCCGCTGTGGCGACAGGGTTTAATCCACCCCTCCACTTT.